This TCR beta chain derives from a study of PD-L1 blockade in urothelial cancer. Study-level information: Patients previously received 0 to 3 chemotherapy regimens. After treatment start, blood was analyzed at 3 weeks (second dose) and at 6 weeks.

Study-level results: Pretreatment TCR clonality in blood under the median foretold superior survival.

Comments on this clone: Its antigen is undetermined.

Here immunoSEQ multiplex PCR was the method, and the copy in TCRdb shows in-frame clones only, minus some. The data contain fewer than 90,000 clones, less than 95% of them seen just once; the ten biggest clones take up more than 0.85%. Described time point: peripheral blood 6 weeks after treatment start. Samples spanned pretreatment and treatment, with 1 to 8 time points per patient. The sample here was PBMCs, taken around atezolizumab (anti-PD-L1) treatment. The TCR sequence derives from an elderly woman with urothelial cancer.

This CDR3 is CASSFSSGNTYEQYF. CDR3 DNA sequence: TGCGCCAGCAGCTTCTCTTCGGGGAACACCTACGAGCAGTACTTC. The rearrangement joins TRBV5-1 to TRBJ2-7; tentative D call: TRBD2 (5 bases). V lost 2 bases and J lost 2, with 14 bases in between. The CDR3 runs to 15 residues. The germline gives CDR1 SGHRS, CDR2 YFSETQ.